The 3 T cell receptor beta chains below come from one sample, sequenced in a study of T cell changes during pregnancy in multiple sclerosis. Using immunoSEQ multiplex PCR, the repertoire was profiled, and TCRdb retains in-frame clones only, with some absent. The table lists roughly 40,000 clones, approximately 94% of them singletons, with around 1.6% in the top ten. The input for sequencing was peripheral blood, taken in the third trimester of pregnancy. These receptors came from a female donor with multiple sclerosis, enrolled in a pregnancy study.

This CDR3 reads CASSTLAGGLYEQYF. CDR3 nucleotides: TGTGCCAGTAGTACGCTAGCGGGGGGGCTGTACGAGCAGTACTTC. The J gene is TRBJ2-7, the V gene TRBV19, with TRBD2 matching 12 bases. CDR1 LNHDA and CDR2 SQIVND come from the germline V gene (reference sequence). Unmatched junction bases numbered 5, after V lost 4 bases and J lost 4 bases. The CDR3 loop spans 15 amino acids.

The sample holds one count of this clone. This chain connects TRBV6-1 to TRBJ1-2; a weak D match, TRBD1 (5 bases). This CDR3 has 17 residues. CDR1 is MNHNS, CDR2 SASEGT, per germline. Trimming removed 2 bases at V and 2 bases at J, with 18 bases between. The CDR3 spells CASSEKSGLLWNYGYTF. CDR3 DNA: TGTGCCAGCAGTGAAAAGTCAGGGTTACTTTGGAACTATGGCTACACCTTC.

The chain employs TRBV6-5 and TRBJ1-1; no definite D call. V was trimmed by 4 bases and J by 4 bases, leaving 7 bases between them. Germline V gene data show CDR1 as MNHEY and CDR2 as SVGAGI. This CDR3 comprises 12 residues. CDR3 loop: CASSFGGTEAFF. The CDR3 DNA is TGTGCCAGCAGTTTCGGAGGCACTGAAGCTTTCTTT.